Sequencing of this T cell receptor beta chain was carried out in a study of cytomegalovirus exposure and HLA in healthy donors. The CDR3 contains 15 residues. Germline V lookup: CDR1 LNHDA, CDR2 SQIVND (reference sequence). The ends lost 6 bases at V and 0 bases at J; junction bases unmatched: 3. Whole-study findings and limits: Later findings reportedly placed an Asian-associated ancestry cluster below the roughly 730-donor mean for N-insertions. Using the classifier, cytomegalovirus status was reportedly diagnosed with high specificity and sensitivity.

The primer mix had 60 Vbeta and 13 Jbeta primers. TCRdb's table, derived via immunoSEQ multiplex PCR, lists solely in-frame clones and lacks some. The sample has approximately 140,000 clones, more than 75% seen once. On this clone: Antigen: not known.

The sequencing input was PBMCs. This TCR derives from a man aged 18 to 29 in good health and CMV-seronegative. V usage is TRBV19 and J usage is TRBJ1-4, with 8 nucleotides matching TRBD1. CDR3 coding DNA: TGTGCCAGTAGGGACAGGGCGTCAACTAATGAAAAACTGTTTTTT. Translated, it gives CASRDRASTNEKLFF.